This TCR beta chain came from a study of cytomegalovirus exposure and HLA in healthy donors. Overall study findings and caveats: A later analysis found most CMV-associated TCR beta chains apparently HLA-restricted. An analysis done earlier found most TCR beta V segments productive about 87% or about 30% of the time.

CDR1 SGHNT and CDR2 YYREEE come from the germline V gene (reference sequence). The CDR3 is made up of 13 amino acids. V was pared by 5 bases and J by 6 bases, with 14 bases between. About this clone: Its cognate antigen is unknown.

Primers for the PCR totalled 60 Vbeta and 13 Jbeta. Sequenced by immunoSEQ multiplex PCR; TCRdb stores in-frame clones only, minus some. The sample yields 180,000 or so clones, 75% to 85% seen once. The sequence was obtained from a woman aged 55-70 years in good health and CMV-seropositive. The genes are TRBV5-4 and TRBJ1-1; maybe TRBD1 (5 bases). Sequencing input: PBMCs. The CDR3: CASRLGEGAEAFF. CDR3 nucleotide sequence: TGTGCCAGCAGGTTAGGGGAAGGGGCTGAAGCTTTCTTT.